The clone carrying this T cell receptor beta chain turned up a few times. Its antigen is still unknown. TCRdb processed the reads anew with MiXCR; each CDR3 protein has one entry. The table includes about 100,000 distinct CDR3 sequences, under 25% detected once. Germline V lookup: CDR1 SEHNR, CDR2 FQNEAQ (reference sequence). V shed 3 bases and J shed 4 bases, with 16 bases lying between them. CDR3 length: 15 residues. The data are from a study of T cell repertoires in cytomegalovirus infection. The wider study: Both a matching HLA type and CMV infection were indicated by public TCR beta signatures. Study outcomes and limitations: Across the ex vivo response, the dominant clonotypes were HLA-C-restricted CMV-specific TCR beta clonotypes. Public TCR beta family frequency separated CMV-and-HLA carriers, including in an independent cohort.

The source is a human donor in good health (CMV status not recorded). Some clones in this sample may be carry-over from other donors' samples. Source material: CD8+ T cells from PBMCs. This chain links TRBV7-9 with TRBJ2-7, with D perhaps TRBD1 (6 bases). The CDR3 coding sequence is TGTGCCAGCAGCTTGTTCGAAGGGGGACCTTACGAGCAGTACTTC. Protein: CASSLFEGGPYEQYF.